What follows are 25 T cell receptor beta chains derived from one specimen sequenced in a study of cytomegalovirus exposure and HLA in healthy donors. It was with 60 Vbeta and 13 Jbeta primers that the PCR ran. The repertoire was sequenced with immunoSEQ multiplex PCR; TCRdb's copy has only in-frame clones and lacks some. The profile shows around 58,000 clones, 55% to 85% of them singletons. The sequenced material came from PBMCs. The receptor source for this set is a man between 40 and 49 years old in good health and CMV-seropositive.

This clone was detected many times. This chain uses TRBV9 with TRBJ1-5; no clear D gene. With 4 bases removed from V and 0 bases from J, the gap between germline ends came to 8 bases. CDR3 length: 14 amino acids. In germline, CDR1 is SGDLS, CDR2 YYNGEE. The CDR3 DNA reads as TGTGCCAGCAGCCTCGGGTCTAGCAATCAGCCCCAGCATTTT. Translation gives CASSLGSSNQPQHF.

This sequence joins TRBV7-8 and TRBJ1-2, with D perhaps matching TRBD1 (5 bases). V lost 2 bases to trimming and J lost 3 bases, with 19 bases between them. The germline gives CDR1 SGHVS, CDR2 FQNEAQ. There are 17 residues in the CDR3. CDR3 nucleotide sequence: TGTGCCAGCAGCTTATACGAGAACTGGGGCGCGGACTATGGCTACACCTTC. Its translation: CASSLYENWGADYGYTF.

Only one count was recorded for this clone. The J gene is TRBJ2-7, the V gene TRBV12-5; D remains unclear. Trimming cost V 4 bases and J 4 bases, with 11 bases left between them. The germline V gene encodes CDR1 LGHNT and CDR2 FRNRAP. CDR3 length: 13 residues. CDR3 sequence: CASGSPSEYEQYF. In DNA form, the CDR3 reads TGTGCTAGTGGTTCCCCATCCGAGTACGAGCAGTACTTC.

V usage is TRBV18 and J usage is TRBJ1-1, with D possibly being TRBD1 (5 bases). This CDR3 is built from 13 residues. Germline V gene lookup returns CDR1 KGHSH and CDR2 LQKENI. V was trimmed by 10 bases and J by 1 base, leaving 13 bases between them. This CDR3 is CATRTGQNTEAFF. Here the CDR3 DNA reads TGTGCCACCAGAACCGGACAGAACACTGAAGCTTTCTTT.

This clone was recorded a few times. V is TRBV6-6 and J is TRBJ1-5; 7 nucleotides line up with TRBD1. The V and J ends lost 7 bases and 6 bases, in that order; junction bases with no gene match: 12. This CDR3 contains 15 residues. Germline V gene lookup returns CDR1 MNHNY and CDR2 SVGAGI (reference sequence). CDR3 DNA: TGTGCCAGCACCGACAGGGTAGGAGAGTCTCAGCCCCAGCATTTT. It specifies CASTDRVGESQPQHF.

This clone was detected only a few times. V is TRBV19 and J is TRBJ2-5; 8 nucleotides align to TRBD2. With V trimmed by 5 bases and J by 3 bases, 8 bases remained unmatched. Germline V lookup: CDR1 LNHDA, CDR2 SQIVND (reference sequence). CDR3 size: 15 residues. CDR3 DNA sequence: TGTGCCAGTAGTCCCCGACTAGCGAGGGAAGAGACCCAGTACTTC. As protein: CASSPRLAREETQYF.

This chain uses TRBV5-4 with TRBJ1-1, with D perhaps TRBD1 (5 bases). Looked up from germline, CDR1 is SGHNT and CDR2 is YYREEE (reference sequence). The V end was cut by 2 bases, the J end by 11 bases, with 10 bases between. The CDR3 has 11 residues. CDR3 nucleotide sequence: TGTGCCAGCAGCTTTGCAGGGATGGCTTTCTTT. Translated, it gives CASSFAGMAFF.

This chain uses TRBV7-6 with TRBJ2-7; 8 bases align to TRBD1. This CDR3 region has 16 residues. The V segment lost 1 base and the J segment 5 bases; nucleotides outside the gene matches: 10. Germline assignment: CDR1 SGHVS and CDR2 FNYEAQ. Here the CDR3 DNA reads TGTGCCAGCAGCTTAGGGACAGGGTTGGTTGCCCACGAGCAGTACTTC. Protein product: CASSLGTGLVAHEQYF.

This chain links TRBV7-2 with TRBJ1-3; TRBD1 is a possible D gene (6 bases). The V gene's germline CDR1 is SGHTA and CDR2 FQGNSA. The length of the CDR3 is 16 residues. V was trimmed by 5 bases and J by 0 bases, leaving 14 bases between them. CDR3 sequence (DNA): TGTGCCAGCAGCGTTAGGGGGGGGGACTCTGGAAACACCATATATTTT. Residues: CASSVRGGDSGNTIYF.

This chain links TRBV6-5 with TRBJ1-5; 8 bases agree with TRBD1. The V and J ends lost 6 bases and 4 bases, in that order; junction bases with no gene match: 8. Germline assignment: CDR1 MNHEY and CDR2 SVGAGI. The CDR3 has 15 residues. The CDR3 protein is CASSQDRGGNQPQHF. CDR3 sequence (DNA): TGTGCCAGCAGCCAAGACAGGGGAGGGAATCAGCCCCAGCATTTT.

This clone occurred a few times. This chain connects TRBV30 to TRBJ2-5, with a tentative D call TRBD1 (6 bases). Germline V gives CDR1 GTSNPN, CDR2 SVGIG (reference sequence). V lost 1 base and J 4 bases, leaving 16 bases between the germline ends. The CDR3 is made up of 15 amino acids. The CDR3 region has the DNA TGTGCCTGGAGTGCCCGAGGGGGACGGAGAGAGACCCAGTACTTC. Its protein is CAWSARGGRRETQYF.

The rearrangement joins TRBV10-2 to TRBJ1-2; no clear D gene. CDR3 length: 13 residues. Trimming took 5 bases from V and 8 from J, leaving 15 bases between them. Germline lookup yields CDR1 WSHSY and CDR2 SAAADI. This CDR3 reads CASSLLWMRGYTF. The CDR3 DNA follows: TGCGCCAGCAGTCTCCTCTGGATGAGGGGCTACACCTTC.

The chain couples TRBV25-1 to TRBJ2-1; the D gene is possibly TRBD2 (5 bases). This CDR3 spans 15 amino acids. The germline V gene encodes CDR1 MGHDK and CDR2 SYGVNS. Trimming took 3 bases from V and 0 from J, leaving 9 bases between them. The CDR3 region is CASSESEASYNEQFF. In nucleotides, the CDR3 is TGTGCCAGCAGTGAGTCGGAGGCCTCCTACAATGAGCAGTTCTTC.

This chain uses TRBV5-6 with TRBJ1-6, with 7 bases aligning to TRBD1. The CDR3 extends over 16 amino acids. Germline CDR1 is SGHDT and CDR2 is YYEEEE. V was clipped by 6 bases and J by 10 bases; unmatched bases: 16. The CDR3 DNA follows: TGTGCCAGCACTTACTGGGTCAAAGGGGGCGGGTCACCCCTCCACTTT. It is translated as CASTYWVKGGGSPLHF. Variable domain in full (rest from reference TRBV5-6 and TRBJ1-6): DAGVTQSPTHLIKTRGQQVTLRCSPKSGHDTVSWYQQALGQGPQFIFQYYEEEERQRGNFPDRFSGHQFPNYSSELNVNALLLGDSALYLCASTYWVKGGGSPLHFGNGTRLTVT.

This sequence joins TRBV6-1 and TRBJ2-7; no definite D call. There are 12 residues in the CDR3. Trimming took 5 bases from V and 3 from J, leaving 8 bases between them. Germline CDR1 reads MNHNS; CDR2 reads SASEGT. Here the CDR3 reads CASSPSGYEQYF. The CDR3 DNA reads TGTGCCAGCAGTCCTTCCGGCTACGAGCAGTACTTC.

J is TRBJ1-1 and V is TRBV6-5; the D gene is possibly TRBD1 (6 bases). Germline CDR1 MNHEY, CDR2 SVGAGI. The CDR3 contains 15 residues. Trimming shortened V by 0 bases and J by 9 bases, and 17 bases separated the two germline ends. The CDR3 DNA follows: TGTGCCAGCAGTTACTCGGATCGGGGGGCCCCAAAAGCTTTCTTT. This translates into CASSYSDRGAPKAFF.

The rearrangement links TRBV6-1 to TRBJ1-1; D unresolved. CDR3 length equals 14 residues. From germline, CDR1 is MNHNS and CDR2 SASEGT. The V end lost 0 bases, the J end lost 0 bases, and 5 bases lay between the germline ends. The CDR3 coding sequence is TGTGCCAGCAGTGAAGCTCTACTGAACACTGAAGCTTTCTTT. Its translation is CASSEALLNTEAFF.

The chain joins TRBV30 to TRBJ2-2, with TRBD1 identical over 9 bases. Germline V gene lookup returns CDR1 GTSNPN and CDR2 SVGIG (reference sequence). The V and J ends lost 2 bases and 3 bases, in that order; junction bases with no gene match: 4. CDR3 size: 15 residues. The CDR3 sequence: CAWSWGQGYTGELFF. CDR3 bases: TGTGCCTGGAGTTGGGGACAGGGTTACACCGGGGAGCTGTTTTTT.

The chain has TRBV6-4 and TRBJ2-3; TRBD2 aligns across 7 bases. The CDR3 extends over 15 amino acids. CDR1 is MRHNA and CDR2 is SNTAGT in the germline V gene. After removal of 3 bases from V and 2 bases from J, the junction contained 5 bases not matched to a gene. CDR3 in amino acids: CASSEGAGSTDTQYF. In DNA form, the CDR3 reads TGTGCCAGCAGTGAGGGAGCGGGGTCCACAGATACGCAGTATTTT.

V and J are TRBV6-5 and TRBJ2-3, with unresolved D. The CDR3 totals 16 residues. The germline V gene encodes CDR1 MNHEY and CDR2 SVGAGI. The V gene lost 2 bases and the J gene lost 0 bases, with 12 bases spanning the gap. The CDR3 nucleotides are TGTGCCAGCAGTTACGATTTTCGGAGAAGCACAGATACGCAGTATTTT. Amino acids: CASSYDFRRSTDTQYF.

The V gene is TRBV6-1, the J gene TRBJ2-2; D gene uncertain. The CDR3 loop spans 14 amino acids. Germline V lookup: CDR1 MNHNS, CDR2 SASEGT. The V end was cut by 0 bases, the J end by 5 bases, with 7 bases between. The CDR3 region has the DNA TGTGCCAGCAGTGAAGCGCGTTCAACCGGGGAGCTGTTTTTT. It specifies CASSEARSTGELFF.

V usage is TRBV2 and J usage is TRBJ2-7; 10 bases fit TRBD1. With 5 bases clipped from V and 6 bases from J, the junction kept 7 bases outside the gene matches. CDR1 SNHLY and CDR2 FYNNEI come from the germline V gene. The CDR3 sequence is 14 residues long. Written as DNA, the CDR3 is TGTGCCAGCAGTCCGAGGACAGGGGGTAGCGAGCAGTACTTC. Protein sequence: CASSPRTGGSEQYF.

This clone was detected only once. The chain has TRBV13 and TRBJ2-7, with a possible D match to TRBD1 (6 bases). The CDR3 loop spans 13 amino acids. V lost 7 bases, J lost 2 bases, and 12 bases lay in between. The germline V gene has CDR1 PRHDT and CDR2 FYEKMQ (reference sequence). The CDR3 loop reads CASNGGPPYEQYF. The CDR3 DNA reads TGTGCCAGCAATGGGGGCCCCCCCTACGAGCAGTACTTC.

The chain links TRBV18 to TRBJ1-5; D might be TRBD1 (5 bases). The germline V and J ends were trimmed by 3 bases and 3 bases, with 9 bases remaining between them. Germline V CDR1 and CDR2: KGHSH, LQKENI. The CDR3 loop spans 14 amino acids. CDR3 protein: CASSPTGDNQPQHF. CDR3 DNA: TGTGCCAGCTCACCTACAGGAGACAATCAGCCCCAGCATTTT.

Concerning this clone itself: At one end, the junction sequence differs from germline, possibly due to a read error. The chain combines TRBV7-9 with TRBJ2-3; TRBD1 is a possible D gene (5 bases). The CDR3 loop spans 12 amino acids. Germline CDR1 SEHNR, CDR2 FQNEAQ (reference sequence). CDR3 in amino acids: CSSRSTADTQYF. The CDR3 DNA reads TGTTCCAGCAGATCGACAGCCGATACGCAGTATTTT.